This TCR beta chain derives from a study of CD8+CD57+ T cells in acquired aplastic anemia. Study summary: Quantities of DNA derived from sorted CD4+ and CD8+ cells averaged approximately 3 ug. Among healthy donors, CD4+ cells averaged roughly 11 million reads. Findings and caveats of the study: Overlap between patients and controls comprised 25 to 30 CD8+ CDR3 sequences.

This CDR3 has 14 residues. The V gene's germline CDR1 is KGHDR and CDR2 SFDVKD. Trimming left V 6 bases short and J 1 base short, with 9 bases between. This clonotype came up a few times. Its antigen remains unidentified. Template material for TCR beta VDJ and CDR3 profiling consisted of genomic DNA. TCRdb used MiXCR to reprocess the reads, holding one entry per CDR3 protein. The sample yields under 200,000 distinct CDR3 sequences, roughly 48% seen once. The TCR originated in a human donor in good health. Specimen: sorted CD4+, CD8+, or CD8+CD57+ T cells (not recorded which) from PBMCs. The chain is built from TRBV24-1 and TRBJ1-5, with a tentative D call TRBD1 (6 bases). CDR3 residues: CATSQGLSNQPQHF. The CDR3, as DNA: TGTGCCACCAGTCAGGGGCTGAGCAATCAGCCCCAGCATTTT.